This TCR beta chain was observed in a study of T-cell reconstitution after alpha-beta-depleted transplantation in children. Points from the study as a whole: Surviving recipient T cells and thymic progenitors produced the high day-60 TCRbeta diversity seen in some patients.

This clonotype was seen more than once but under ten times. The target antigen is unknown. Molecular barcoding with unique molecular identifiers was used for the TCRbeta library. TCRdb passed the PCR reads through MiXCR, listing each CDR3 protein once. The sample holds about 1,000,000 distinct CDR3 sequences, roughly 29% seen once. V lost 1 base and J lost 4; bases outside the gene matches: 5. Looked up from germline, CDR1 is SGHTA and CDR2 is FQGNSA. The CDR3 contains 16 residues. The sequence was obtained from a boy in the first two years of life who had a stem cell transplant for SCID, so the T cells may come from the graft donor. V gene TRBV7-2 combines with J gene TRBJ1-5; the match to TRBD1 covers 9 bases. The sequences come from PBMCs, mostly from graft donor cells, collected 360 days after TCRalphabeta/CD19-depleted stem cell transplant. The CDR3 DNA is TGTGCCAGCAGCTTAGGAGGGGGGACAGGGAATCAGCCCCAGCATTTT. This translates into CASSLGGGTGNQPQHF.